A single sample is the source of the 15 T cell receptor beta chains below, sequenced in a study of blood T cell repertoires in COVID-19. Only in-frame clones appear in the TCRdb table, and some are missing; sequencing was by immunoSEQ multiplex PCR. There are around 300,000 clones in the sample; around 90% occur only once, and roughly 7.3% lies in the top ten. Sequencing used peripheral blood. The receptor source for this set is a woman younger than 45 with COVID-19, enrolled during active disease.

The J gene is TRBJ2-5, the V gene TRBV5-1; a possible D gene is TRBD1 (6 bases). With 3 bases removed from V and 1 base from J, the gap between germline ends came to 10 bases. Germline values: CDR1 SGHRS, CDR2 YFSETQ. The CDR3 contains 14 residues. The CDR3 bases are TGCGCCAGCAGCTCCGGACAGATCCAAGAGACCCAGTACTTC. Protein product: CASSSGQIQETQYF.

The V gene is TRBV9, the J gene TRBJ2-3; 7 bases are shared with TRBD2. Germline assignment: CDR1 SGDLS and CDR2 YYNGEE. The J segment lost 2 bases and the V segment lost 0 bases, leaving 6 bases of the junction unmatched. The CDR3 is 16 amino acids. CDR3 sequence: CASSVDVAGFTDTQYF. The CDR3 DNA reads as TGTGCCAGCAGCGTAGATGTAGCGGGTTTCACAGATACGCAGTATTTT.

This clone is a singleton in its sample. The chain combines TRBV24-1 with TRBJ2-7; maybe TRBD1 (5 bases). This CDR3 contains 15 residues. Trimming removed 3 bases from V and 0 bases from J, with 11 bases in between. The germline V gene encodes CDR1 KGHDR and CDR2 SFDVKD. Written as DNA, the CDR3 is TGTGCCACCAGTGATCGGACATCTCCCTCCTACGAGCAGTACTTC. Encoded protein: CATSDRTSPSYEQYF.

V gene TRBV5-5 combines with J gene TRBJ1-2; 10 nucleotides agree with TRBD1. J was trimmed by 5 bases and V by 4 bases; bases with no gene match: 11. Germline loops: CDR1 SGHKS, CDR2 YYEKEE (reference sequence). CDR3 length: 16 residues. The CDR3 region is CASSLWDPGQGYGYTF. The CDR3 DNA follows: TGTGCCAGCAGCCTCTGGGATCCGGGACAGGGGTATGGCTACACCTTC.

V and J are TRBV4-1 and TRBJ2-5; 9 nucleotides match TRBD2. The CDR3 runs 17 residues. Unmatched junction bases numbered 12, after V lost 3 bases and J lost 4 bases. Germline V gene data show CDR1 as MGHRA and CDR2 as YSYEKL. The CDR3 sequence is CASSQNPTSGGGETQYF. DNA of the CDR3: TGCGCCAGCAGCCAGAATCCGACTAGCGGAGGGGGAGAGACCCAGTACTTC.

V is TRBV28 and J is TRBJ1-6; the D is unclear. V lost 3 bases to trimming and J lost 10 bases, with 19 bases between them. The CDR3 extends over 16 amino acids. The germline V gene has CDR1 MDHEN and CDR2 SYDVKM. DNA of the CDR3: TGTGCCAGCAGTTTTGTCCGCGGGATCGGGGTGTCACCCCTCCACTTT. Its protein is CASSFVRGIGVSPLHF.

This chain links TRBV24-1 with TRBJ1-2; 7 nucleotides match TRBD1. Germline loops: CDR1 KGHDR, CDR2 SFDVKD. The V and J ends lost 7 bases and 6 bases, in that order; junction bases with no gene match: 4. The CDR3 extends over 12 amino acids. CDR3 sequence: CATRGTGDGYTF. The CDR3, as DNA: TGTGCCACCAGGGGCACAGGGGATGGCTACACCTTC.

The chain employs TRBV29-1 and TRBJ1-3; possible D gene TRBD1, 5 bases. Germline V CDR1 and CDR2: SQVTM, ANQGSEA. Between the trimmed V and J ends, which lost 7 bases and 0 bases, there was a span of 10 bases. The CDR3 totals 13 residues. Written as DNA, the CDR3 is TGCAGCGCCCAACAGGACTCTGGAAACACCATATATTTT. The encoded protein is CSAQQDSGNTIYF. The entire variable domain, with the rest obtained from reference TRBV29-1 and TRBJ1-3, is as follows: SAVISQKPSRDICQRGTSLTIQCQVDSQVTMMFWYRQQPGQSLTLIATANQGSEATYESGFVIDKFPISRPNLTFSTLTVSNMSPEDSSIYLCSAQQDSGNTIYFGEGSWLTVV.

On this clone: Mismatch with germline at one junction end may stem from a read error. The chain carries TRBV7-2 and TRBJ2-2; 9 positions agree with TRBD2. The length of the CDR3 is 16 residues. CDR1 SGHTA and CDR2 FQGNSA come from the germline V gene. The CDR3 DNA reads TGTGCCAGCAGCCGTAATGGACTAGCGAATACCGGGGAGCTGTTTTTT. It encodes CASSRNGLANTGELFF.

This clone was seen a few times. The chain uses TRBV6-5 and TRBJ2-2; 10 bases are shared with TRBD2. Trimming at V came to 4 bases and at J to 4 bases, leaving 6 bases not matched to a gene. This CDR3 has 16 amino acids. The V gene's germline CDR1 is MNHEY and CDR2 SVGAGI. CDR3 sequence reads: CASSSLAGAGTGELFF. The DNA of the CDR3 is TGTGCCAGCAGTTCCCTAGCGGGGGCGGGCACCGGGGAGCTGTTTTTT.

In DNA, the CDR3 is TGTGCCACTAGGGTAGGCAATCAGCCCCAGCATTTT. Translation gives CATRVGNQPQHF. The chain joins TRBV19 to TRBJ1-5; no firm D call. Germline V gene sequence: CDR1 LNHDA, CDR2 SQIVND (reference sequence). CDR3 length: 12 amino acids. Between the trimmed V and J ends, which lost 10 bases and 2 bases, there was a span of 9 bases.

This chain links TRBV9 with TRBJ2-1, with 10 positions matching TRBD2. The junction had 5 bases not matched to a gene; V was cut back by 2 bases and J by 9 bases. The germline V gene encodes CDR1 SGDLS and CDR2 YYNGEE. The CDR3 totals 14 residues. CDR3 loop: CASSVLAGVIEQFF. CDR3 DNA sequence: TGTGCCAGCAGCGTCCTAGCGGGAGTGATTGAGCAGTTCTTC.

V is TRBV9 and J is TRBJ1-2; D gene uncertain. V was shortened by 0 bases and J by 4 bases, with 10 bases between the two germline ends. This CDR3 is 14 amino acids long. Germline V gene lookup returns CDR1 SGDLS and CDR2 YYNGEE. This CDR3 is CASSVALGLYGYTF. CDR3 DNA: TGTGCCAGCAGCGTAGCCCTGGGCCTCTATGGCTACACCTTC.

Comment on this clone: The same CDR3 is also encoded by other DNA sequences in this sample. This rearrangement joins TRBV30 to TRBJ1-4; weak D call: TRBD1 (5 bases). The CDR3 contains 14 residues. Germline V gives CDR1 GTSNPN, CDR2 SVGIG (reference sequence). V lost 0 bases, J lost 1 base, and 6 bases lay in between. The CDR3 nucleotides are TGTGCCTGGAGTGTGGGGCGAACTAATGAAAAACTGTTTTTT. It is translated as CAWSVGRTNEKLFF.

This sequence joins TRBV10-3 and TRBJ2-3; 7 bases match TRBD1. V lost 11 bases and J lost 5; bases outside the gene matches: 19. Germline assignment: CDR1 ENHRY and CDR2 SYGVKD. This CDR3 is 16 amino acids long. This CDR3 is CASQKGTDRMVDTQYF. The CDR3 DNA follows: TGTGCCTCCCAAAAAGGGACAGACCGCATGGTAGATACGCAGTATTTT.